These 19 T cell receptor beta chains originate from one sample sequenced in a study of blood T cell repertoires in COVID-19. Libraries were prepared by immunoSEQ multiplex PCR; TCRdb keeps only in-frame clonotypes and omits some of them. In the table there are roughly 250,000 clones, around 85% of which are singletons. Sequencing was done on a sample of peripheral blood. These TCRs come from a woman aged 25 to 39 with COVID-19, enrolled during active disease.

The chain carries TRBV5-1 and TRBJ1-1, with D possibly being TRBD1 (6 bases). The ends were cut back, 4 bases at V and 1 base at J, with 11 bases in the middle. Germline CDR1 and CDR2: SGHRS and YFSETQ. The CDR3 is 14 residues long. CDR3 in DNA: TGCGCCAGCAGCGCAGGACAGCCGAACACTGAAGCTTTCTTT. Its translation: CASSAGQPNTEAFF.

V and J are TRBV4-2 and TRBJ2-3, with 8 bases fitting TRBD2. The CDR3 runs 15 residues. The ends lost 4 bases at V and 3 bases at J; junction bases unmatched: 6. Germline V lookup: CDR1 LGHNA, CDR2 YNFKEQ. This CDR3 is CASSPSGGETDTQYF. In DNA, the CDR3 is TGTGCCAGCAGCCCATCGGGGGGGGAAACAGATACGCAGTATTTT.

The chain links TRBV5-1 to TRBJ2-5; maybe TRBD1 (6 bases). V lost 5 bases to trimming and J lost 1 base, with 18 bases between them. CDR1 and CDR2 (germline): SGHRS, YFSETQ. The CDR3 extends over 16 amino acids. CDR3 amino acids: CASRTGVRTAQETQYF. The CDR3 DNA is TGCGCCAGCAGGACTGGGGTAAGGACAGCCCAAGAGACCCAGTACTTC.

The genes are TRBV7-9 and TRBJ1-4, with unresolved D. The CDR3 sequence is 14 residues long. CDR1 is SEHNR, CDR2 FQNEAQ, per germline (reference sequence). V was cut by 5 bases and J by 8 bases, with 15 bases left in between. CDR3 protein: CASSHSGGREKLFF. CDR3 DNA sequence: TGTGCCAGCAGCCACTCGGGAGGGAGGGAAAAACTGTTTTTT.

The chain uses TRBV6-6 and TRBJ2-7, with D maybe TRBD1 (5 bases). This CDR3 comprises 14 residues. Germline assignment: CDR1 MNHNY and CDR2 SVGAGI (reference sequence). The germline V and J ends were trimmed by 0 bases and 3 bases, with 9 bases remaining between them. The CDR3 region has the DNA TGTGCCAGCAGTTACTCGGACAATTACTACGAGCAGTACTTC. It yields the protein CASSYSDNYYEQYF.

The chain carries TRBV24-1 and TRBJ1-1, with D perhaps matching TRBD1 (5 bases). This CDR3 has 12 amino acids. V was pared by 6 bases and J by 5 bases, with 9 bases between. Germline lookup yields CDR1 KGHDR and CDR2 SFDVKD. CDR3 DNA: TGTGCCACCAGTCTCAGGGATACTGAAGCTTTCTTT. Translated: CATSLRDTEAFF.

The chain uses TRBV3-1 (or the pseudogene TRBV3-2) and TRBJ2-3, with D possibly matching TRBD1 (6 bases). The CDR3 runs 12 residues. The germline V gene has CDR1 LGHDT and CDR2 YNNKEL (reference sequence). Trimming pared 1 base from V and 10 bases from J, leaving 9 bases between. The CDR3 here is CASSQVYRAQYF. The CDR3 coding sequence is TGTGCCAGCAGCCAAGTCTACAGGGCGCAGTATTTT.

The genes are TRBV7-9 and TRBJ1-2; unclear D gene. The V end lost 8 bases, the J end lost 7 bases, and 20 bases lay between the germline ends. The CDR3 runs to 14 residues. CDR1 and CDR2 (germline): SEHNR, FQNEAQ (reference sequence). Here the CDR3 DNA reads TGTGCCAGCTTTTCTACTGGCGGGGAAAGTGGCTACACCTTC. Translated: CASFSTGGESGYTF.

This chain joins TRBV6-5 and TRBJ2-1; the D gene is possibly TRBD2 (5 bases). CDR1 and CDR2 (germline): MNHEY, SVGAGI. CDR3 length: 14 amino acids. Trimming cost V 5 bases and J 6 bases, with 14 bases left between them. The CDR3 reads CASSRTWESNEQFF. DNA for the CDR3: TGTGCCAGCAGTAGGACGTGGGAGAGCAATGAGCAGTTCTTC.

The chain employs TRBV5-1 and TRBJ2-2; 8 bases match TRBD1. V shed 6 bases and J 4 bases; nucleotides not matched to a gene: 8. Germline V gene lookup returns CDR1 SGHRS and CDR2 YFSETQ. The CDR3 is 15 amino acids. The CDR3 protein is CASTTQGTGTGELFF. The CDR3, as DNA: TGCGCCAGCACTACACAGGGGACAGGCACCGGGGAGCTGTTTTTT.

The V and J genes are TRBV6-1 and TRBJ2-7; 11 bases are a match to TRBD2. CDR3 size: 15 residues. CDR1 and CDR2 from the germline V gene are MNHNS and SASEGT. J gave up 5 bases and V 2 bases, and 5 bases lay outside the gene matches. CDR3 DNA: TGTGCCAGCAGTGAAACGGGGACTAGCGGTCACGAGCAGTACTTC. Protein: CASSETGTSGHEQYF.

Turning to this clone: A read error is likely, as this CDR3 ends without the conserved phenylalanine or tryptophan. The limits of the CDR3 on the DNA are not certain, so only TCRdb's listed CDR3 is given. This CDR3 reads CASSLEWTGESPYL. The J gene is TRBJ1-2, the V gene TRBV5-5; the D call in the table, TRBD1, was not verified against the DNA. CDR1 and CDR2 from the germline V gene are SGHKS and YYEKEE (reference sequence). Both ends counted, the CDR3 spans 14 residues.

The chain employs TRBV5-1 and TRBJ2-3; no reliable D call. Deletions cut 4 bases from V and 6 bases from J, with 12 bases between. The CDR3 has 13 amino acids. CDR1 and CDR2 from the germline V gene are SGHRS and YFSETQ. The CDR3: CASSPPAGDTQYF. The CDR3 DNA reads as TGCGCCAGCAGCCCTCCCGCCGGGGATACGCAGTATTTT.

The rearrangement joins TRBV19 to TRBJ2-7; tentative D call: TRBD2 (6 bases). Germline CDR1 LNHDA, CDR2 SQIVND (reference sequence). V lost 5 bases to trimming and J lost 1 base, with 15 bases between them. This CDR3 is built from 15 residues. In DNA, the CDR3 is TGTGCCAGTAGTCCGGGACTTTTGGGTTCCTACGAGCAGTACTTC. Its protein is CASSPGLLGSYEQYF.

The count of this clone is one. The V gene is TRBV27, the J gene TRBJ1-6; TRBD1 might be the D (5 bases). The CDR3 runs 14 residues. Trimming stripped 2 bases from V and 4 bases from J, with 6 bases between. Germline CDR1 MNHEY, CDR2 SMNVEV (reference sequence). The CDR3 loop reads CASSLDSYNSPLHF. CDR3 in DNA: TGTGCCAGCAGTTTAGACAGTTATAATTCACCCCTCCACTTT.

The J gene is TRBJ2-7, the V gene TRBV6-6; 10 nucleotides agree with TRBD1. The CDR3 is 16 amino acids. CDR1 is MNHNY, CDR2 SVGAGI, per germline (reference sequence). The V and J ends lost 2 bases and 2 bases, in that order; junction bases with no gene match: 6. This chain's CDR3 is CASSYDRDRGPYEQYF. In DNA form, the CDR3 reads TGTGCCAGCAGTTACGACCGGGACAGGGGACCCTACGAGCAGTACTTC.

This CDR3 reads CASSLRGPRNQPQHF. CDR3 DNA: TGTGCCAGCAGTTTAAGGGGGCCCCGCAATCAGCCCCAGCATTTT. The gene calls are TRBV28 and TRBJ1-5; the match to TRBD1 covers 7 bases. CDR1 and CDR2 (germline): MDHEN, SYDVKM. V was clipped by 2 bases and J by 2 bases; unmatched bases: 3. CDR3 size: 15 residues.

The rearrangement uses TRBV5-5 and TRBJ1-4; D gene unclear. Per the germline V gene, CDR1 is SGHKS and CDR2 is YYEKEE (reference sequence). The CDR3 is 12 amino acids. With 1 base removed from V and 11 bases from J, the gap between germline ends came to 9 bases. The CDR3 DNA reads as TGTGCCAGCAGCTTGTTGGGAGGGAAACTGTTTTTT. This encodes CASSLLGGKLFF.

The chain recombines TRBV3-1 (or the pseudogene TRBV3-2) with TRBJ2-1; 14 nucleotides align to TRBD2. The CDR3 loop spans 19 amino acids. Germline V gene data show CDR1 as LGHDT and CDR2 as YNNKEL (reference sequence). Trimming cost V 4 bases and J 0 bases; bases outside gene matches: 8. The CDR3 DNA sequence: TGTGCCAGCAGCCCTGAGACTAGCGGGGGGGTTAGCTCCTACAATGAGCAGTTCTTC. This sequence encodes CASSPETSGGVSSYNEQFF.